This is a list of T cell receptor beta chains from one sample in a study of vaccination and CD4 T cells after COVID-19. TCRdb ran MiXCR on the PCR reads and lists one entry per CDR3 protein. The sample shows some 10,000 distinct CDR3 sequences, about 32% of them seen only once. These receptors have no known antigen. The specimen was CD4+ T cells from blood, cultured in vitro. These receptor sequences come from a human donor in good health. Both conserved end residues are part of each CDR3. Each record gives: V gene, clone size, J gene, D gene, CDR3 DNA, CDR3 protein. The D gene is left open where the match is weak. Clone size is not always given. Where it is, it says once, few, many or a class for expanded clones.

v_call: TRBV19; clone_size: .; j_call: TRBJ2-1; d_call: .; cdr3_nt: TGTGCCAGTAGTAACTATGTCCGGGACATCAACAATGAGCAGTTCTTC; cdr3_aa: CASSNYVRDINNEQFF
v_call: TRBV6-1; clone_size: .; j_call: TRBJ2-3; d_call: .; cdr3_nt: TGTGCCAGCACGAGGGCAGATACGCAGTATTTT; cdr3_aa: CASTRADTQYF
v_call: TRBV27; clone_size: few; j_call: TRBJ2-7; d_call: .; cdr3_nt: TGTGCCAGCAGTTTCTTCGGGGGCTACGAGCAGTACTTC; cdr3_aa: CASSFFGGYEQYF
v_call: TRBV7-2; clone_size: .; j_call: TRBJ1-4; d_call: .; cdr3_nt: TGTGCCAGCAGCCCTCAGGGGATGCCTAATGAAAAACTGTTTTTT; cdr3_aa: CASSPQGMPNEKLFF
v_call: TRBV5-5; clone_size: .; j_call: TRBJ1-1; d_call: .; cdr3_nt: TGTGCCAGCAGCCCGCACCCGACAGCGAACACTGAAGCTTTCTTT; cdr3_aa: CASSPHPTANTEAFF
v_call: TRBV20-1; clone_size: medium-sized; j_call: TRBJ1-6; d_call: .; cdr3_nt: TGCAGTGCAAACAGAGGGGGGAGTTGGGTGAATTCACCCCTCCACTTT; cdr3_aa: CSANRGGSWVNSPLHF
v_call: TRBV19; clone_size: .; j_call: TRBJ2-7; d_call: .; cdr3_nt: TGTGCCAGTAAACAAGGCCACGAGCAGTACTTC; cdr3_aa: CASKQGHEQYF
v_call: TRBV20-1; clone_size: .; j_call: TRBJ2-7; d_call: TRBD1; cdr3_nt: TGCAGTGCCCCGGGGACAGGGGACTACGAGCAGTACTTC; cdr3_aa: CSAPGTGDYEQYF
v_call: TRBV27; clone_size: medium-sized; j_call: TRBJ2-7; d_call: TRBD1; cdr3_nt: TGTGCCAGTGGACAGGCCTCCTACGAGCAGTACTTC; cdr3_aa: CASGQASYEQYF
v_call: TRBV6-4; clone_size: few; j_call: TRBJ1-1; d_call: TRBD1; cdr3_nt: TGTGCCAGCAGGGACAGGGTGAACACTGAAGCTTTCTTT; cdr3_aa: CASRDRVNTEAFF
v_call: TRBV7-2; clone_size: medium-sized; j_call: TRBJ1-5; d_call: .; cdr3_nt: TGTGCCAGCAGCTCCACCGATAGCAATCAGCCCCAGCATTTT; cdr3_aa: CASSSTDSNQPQHF
v_call: TRBV28; clone_size: once; j_call: TRBJ1-1; d_call: TRBD1; cdr3_nt: TGTGCCAGCAGTTTAGTGGGACAGGGGAACACTGAAGCTTTCTTT; cdr3_aa: CASSLVGQGNTEAFF
v_call: TRBV5-1; clone_size: .; j_call: TRBJ2-3; d_call: .; cdr3_nt: TGCGCCAGCAGCCTGGCCCTTCAGGGGGGAGATACGCAGTATTTT; cdr3_aa: CASSLALQGGDTQYF
v_call: TRBV28; clone_size: .; j_call: TRBJ1-5; d_call: .; cdr3_nt: TGTGCCAGCGGGGGTCACGGCAATCAGCCCCAGCATTTT; cdr3_aa: CASGGHGNQPQHF
v_call: TRBV11-3; clone_size: .; j_call: TRBJ2-7; d_call: TRBD1; cdr3_nt: TGTGCCAGCAGCTACGGGACAGGTCCCTACGAGCAGTACTTC; cdr3_aa: CASSYGTGPYEQYF
v_call: TRBV6-1; clone_size: .; j_call: TRBJ2-3; d_call: .; cdr3_nt: TGTGCCAGCAGCCCCTTGGATACGCAGTATTTT; cdr3_aa: CASSPLDTQYF